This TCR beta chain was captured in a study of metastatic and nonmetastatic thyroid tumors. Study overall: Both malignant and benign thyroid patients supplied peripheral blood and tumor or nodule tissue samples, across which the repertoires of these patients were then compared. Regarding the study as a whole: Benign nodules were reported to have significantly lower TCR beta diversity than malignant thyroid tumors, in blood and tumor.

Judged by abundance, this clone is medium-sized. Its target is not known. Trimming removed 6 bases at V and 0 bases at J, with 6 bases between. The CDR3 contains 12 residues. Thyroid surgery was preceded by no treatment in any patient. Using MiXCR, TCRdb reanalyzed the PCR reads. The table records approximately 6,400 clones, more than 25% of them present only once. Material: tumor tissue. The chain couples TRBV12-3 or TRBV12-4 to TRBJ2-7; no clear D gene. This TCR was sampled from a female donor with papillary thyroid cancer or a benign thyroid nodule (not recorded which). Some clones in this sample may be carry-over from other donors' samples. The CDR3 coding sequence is TGTGCCAGCAGGGGTGGCTCCTACGAGCAGTACTTC. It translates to CASRGGSYEQYF.